This T cell receptor beta chain was captured by sequencing in a study of T cells after yellow fever vaccination. Overall study results and limits: Weaker, the secondary response had a peak occurring faster, on day 5 versus 15.

Details on this clonotype: Its antigen is undetermined.

Trimming stripped 1 base from V and 1 base from J, with 10 bases between. Per the germline V gene, CDR1 is LNHNV and CDR2 is YYDKDF (reference sequence). This CDR3 comprises 15 residues. The TCR cDNA carried a universal primer site and UMIs from 5'RACE template switching. TCRdb processed the 5' RACE reads anew with MiXCR; each CDR3 protein has one entry. The table has some 600,000 distinct CDR3 sequences, about a sixth seen once. The starting material was PBMCs, obtained around 5 days after the first yellow fever vaccination. The chain couples TRBV15 to TRBJ1-1, with D unclear. This receptor was obtained from a man in his late teens or twenties who received the YFV17D yellow fever vaccine. The CDR3 coding sequence is TGTGCCACCAGCAGAGGAAGAGGACCGAACACTGAAGCTTTCTTT. As protein: CATSRGRGPNTEAFF.